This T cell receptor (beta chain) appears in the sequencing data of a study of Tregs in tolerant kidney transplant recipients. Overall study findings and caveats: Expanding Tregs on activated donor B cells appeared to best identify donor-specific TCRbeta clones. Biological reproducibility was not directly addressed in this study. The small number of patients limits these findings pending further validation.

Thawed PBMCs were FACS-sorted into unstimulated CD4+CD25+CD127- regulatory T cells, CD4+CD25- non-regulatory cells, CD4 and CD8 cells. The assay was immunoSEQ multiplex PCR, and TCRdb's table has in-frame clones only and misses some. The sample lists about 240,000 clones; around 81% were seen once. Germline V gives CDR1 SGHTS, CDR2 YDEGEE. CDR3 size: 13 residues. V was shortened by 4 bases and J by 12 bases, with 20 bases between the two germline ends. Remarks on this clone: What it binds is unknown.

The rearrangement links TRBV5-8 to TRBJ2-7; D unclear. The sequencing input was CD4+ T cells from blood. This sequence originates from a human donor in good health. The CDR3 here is CASSLPVAAPRYF. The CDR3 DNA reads TGTGCCAGCAGCCTGCCGGTGGCGGCCCCTCGGTACTTC.